These 28 T cell receptor beta chains share one sample of origin, sequenced in a study of cytomegalovirus exposure and HLA in healthy donors. Profiling relied on immunoSEQ multiplex PCR, and the TCRdb table lists in-frame clones only, not all of them. Of 200,000 to 300,000 clones in the sample, over 75% were seen once. The sequenced sample consisted of PBMCs. The receptors were sampled from a young man in good health and CMV-seropositive.

The chain recombines TRBV20-1 with TRBJ2-1; D not certain. CDR1 is DFQATT and CDR2 is SNEGSKA in the germline V gene (reference sequence). This CDR3 is 11 amino acids long. V was clipped by 4 bases and J by 4 bases, with 5 bases between them. CDR3 loop: CSATSYNEQFF. The DNA of the CDR3 is TGCAGTGCTACGTCATACAATGAGCAGTTCTTC.

In this sample, this clone turned up once. The CDR3 loop reads CSVEVASNYEQYF. CDR3 nucleotide sequence: TGCAGCGTTGAAGTGGCCTCTAACTACGAGCAGTACTTC. V and J are TRBV29-1 and TRBJ2-7; D is unclear. V was shortened by 1 base and J by 3 bases, with 10 bases between the two germline ends. This CDR3 has 13 amino acids. Germline CDR1 SQVTM, CDR2 ANQGSEA.

The chain joins TRBV5-5 to TRBJ2-7, with 7 bases aligning to TRBD2. The CDR3 is 13 residues long. Per the germline V gene, CDR1 is SGHKS and CDR2 is YYEKEE (reference sequence). The V gene end was trimmed by 3 bases and the J gene end by 6 bases; junction bases not matched to a gene: 6. The CDR3 loop is CASSSIGEGEQYF. The CDR3 DNA is TGTGCCAGCAGCTCTATAGGGGAGGGCGAGCAGTACTTC.

V usage is TRBV7-6 and J usage is TRBJ2-7; no clear D gene. CDR3 length equals 13 residues. Germline lookup yields CDR1 SGHVS and CDR2 FNYEAQ. The V and J ends lost 1 base and 3 bases respectively, with 7 bases between them. CDR3: CASSLGPYYEQYF. In DNA form, the CDR3 reads TGTGCCAGCAGCTTAGGGCCCTACTACGAGCAGTACTTC.

J is TRBJ2-5 and V is TRBV7-8; D not certain. Germline CDR1 reads SGHVS; CDR2 reads FQNEAQ. This CDR3 is built from 15 residues. Trimming removed 3 bases at V and 12 bases at J, with 23 bases between. CDR3 amino acids: CASSFLHGPARTEYF. CDR3 bases: TGTGCCAGCAGCTTCCTTCATGGGCCAGCCCGAACAGAGTACTTC.

The sample holds one count of this clone. The V call is TRBV9, the J call TRBJ2-2; maybe TRBD2 (6 bases). The germline gives CDR1 SGDLS, CDR2 YYNGEE. V dropped 2 bases and J dropped 2 bases, with 10 bases sitting between them. The CDR3 covers 15 residues. The CDR3 protein is CASSVVRDNTGELFF. As DNA, the CDR3 is TGTGCCAGCAGCGTTGTGCGGGATAACACCGGGGAGCTGTTTTTT.

The chain employs TRBV5-1 and TRBJ2-1, with 9 bases that match TRBD2. After removal of 3 bases from V and 4 bases from J, the junction contained 5 bases not matched to a gene. CDR3 length equals 15 residues. The germline CDR1 and CDR2 sequences are SGHRS and YFSETQ. CDR3 region: CASSSAGGAYNEQFF. The CDR3 DNA is TGCGCCAGCAGCTCAGCGGGAGGTGCGTACAATGAGCAGTTCTTC.

The genes are TRBV27 and TRBJ1-1, with a possible D match to TRBD1 (5 bases). The CDR3 consists of 13 residues. Per the germline V gene, CDR1 is MNHEY and CDR2 is SMNVEV (reference sequence). V was cut by 2 bases and J by 11 bases, with 15 bases left in between. As DNA, the CDR3 is TGTGCCAGCAGTTTAAATTGGGCGGGGGTGGCTTTCTTT. This codes for CASSLNWAGVAFF.

The J gene is TRBJ2-7, the V gene TRBV28; TRBD1 aligns across 7 bases. Germline lookup yields CDR1 MDHEN and CDR2 SYDVKM. The CDR3 is 14 amino acids. Unmatched junction bases numbered 2, after V lost 2 bases and J lost 1 base. The DNA of the CDR3 is TGTGCCAGCAGTTTAGGGACAGCATCCTACGAGCAGTACTTC. Translation: CASSLGTASYEQYF.

The chain uses TRBV29-1 and TRBJ2-7; TRBD1 matches at 12 bases. This CDR3 has 14 amino acids. Germline CDR1 SQVTM, CDR2 ANQGSEA. J was trimmed by 5 bases and V by 0 bases; bases with no gene match: 2. In nucleotides, the CDR3 is TGCAGCGTTGAAGAAGGGACAGGGGGCAACGAGCAGTACTTC. Its translation: CSVEEGTGGNEQYF.

V gene TRBV5-1 combines with J gene TRBJ2-7; D call uncertain. This CDR3 spans 15 amino acids. V was shortened by 0 bases and J by 0 bases, with 10 bases between the two germline ends. CDR1 and CDR2 (germline): SGHRS, YFSETQ. DNA of the CDR3: TGCGCCAGCAGCTTGGGGCAATTCGGCTCCTACGAGCAGTACTTC. Translated: CASSLGQFGSYEQYF.

This clone was recorded many times. The chain carries TRBV11-1 and TRBJ2-5; D ambiguous. V was pared by 1 base and J by 3 bases, with 15 bases between. Looked up from germline, CDR1 is SGHAT and CDR2 is FQDESV (reference sequence). The CDR3 has 16 residues. The CDR3 bases are TGTGCCAGCAGCTTAGGCGTGGGATGGGCAGAAGAGACCCAGTACTTC. Translation gives CASSLGVGWAEETQYF.

The CDR3 DNA reads TGTGCCAGCAGCTTAGGGACAGGGGTGATGGAGACCCAGTACTTC. Translating it yields CASSLGTGVMETQYF. V gene TRBV7-6 combines with J gene TRBJ2-5; 9 bases map to TRBD1. Germline V CDR1 and CDR2: SGHVS, FNYEAQ. Trimming removed 1 base from V and 5 bases from J; junction bases left unmatched: 5. The CDR3 has 15 residues.

The V call is TRBV10-3, the J call TRBJ2-7; possible D gene TRBD2, 6 bases. The CDR3 is 14 amino acids. The V end lost 9 bases, the J end lost 6 bases, and 21 bases lay between the germline ends. CDR1 and CDR2 (germline): ENHRY, SYGVKD. The CDR3 DNA reads as TGTGCCATGAATCCCGGGACTGGACCCGGCGAGCAGTACTTC. Translated: CAMNPGTGPGEQYF.

This clone was found a few times. This chain uses TRBV4-1 with TRBJ1-2; possible D gene TRBD1, 6 bases. The CDR3 loop spans 14 amino acids. Trimming cost V 1 base and J 4 bases, with 10 bases left between them. Per the germline V gene, CDR1 is MGHRA and CDR2 is YSYEKL. The CDR3 nucleotides read TGCGCCAGCAGCCAAGCAACAGGGCCCTATGGCTACACCTTC. Translation gives CASSQATGPYGYTF.

The rearrangement uses TRBV28 and TRBJ2-7, with 7 bases aligning to TRBD1. Germline assignment: CDR1 MDHEN and CDR2 SYDVKM. V lost 4 bases to trimming and J lost 2 bases; unmatched junction nucleotides: 5. This CDR3 spans 14 amino acids. CDR3 bases: TGTGCCAGCAGTTCACGGGACAGCACCTACGAGCAGTACTTC. Translated, it gives CASSSRDSTYEQYF.

The chain carries TRBV5-6 and TRBJ2-7; D is unclear. The V and J ends lost 0 bases and 2 bases respectively, with 9 bases between them. The CDR3 contains 14 residues. From germline, CDR1 is SGHDT and CDR2 YYEEEE. CDR3 DNA sequence: TGTGCCAGCAGCTTGGTACCGCGCACCTACGAGCAGTACTTC. It encodes CASSLVPRTYEQYF.

The rearrangement joins TRBV6-6 to TRBJ2-3; D uncertain. V lost 2 bases, J lost 8 bases, and 11 bases lay in between. The germline gives CDR1 MNHNY, CDR2 SVGAGI (reference sequence). CDR3 size: 13 residues. The CDR3 region is CASSYDGEGTQYF. CDR3 nucleotide sequence: TGTGCCAGCAGTTACGACGGCGAAGGTACGCAGTATTTT.

The chain links TRBV27 to TRBJ1-4; 8 bases agree with TRBD1. CDR3 length: 14 residues. CDR1 is MNHEY and CDR2 is SMNVEV in the germline V gene (reference sequence). J was trimmed by 8 bases and V by 3 bases; bases with no gene match: 5. CDR3 DNA: TGTGCCAGCAGTTTCCAGGGGGCTGGGGAAAAACTGTTTTTT. It yields the protein CASSFQGAGEKLFF. The whole variable domain, filled in from reference TRBV27 and TRBJ1-4, reads EAQVTQNPRYLITVTGKKLTVTCSQNMNHEYMSWYRQDPGLGLRQIYYSMNVEVTDKGDVPEGYKVSRKEKRNFPLILESPSPNQTSLYFCASSFQGAGEKLFFGSGTQLSVL.

The J gene is TRBJ2-1, the V gene TRBV29-1; 10 bases align to TRBD2. The CDR3 has 17 amino acids. V lost 7 bases to trimming and J lost 7 bases; unmatched junction nucleotides: 19. CDR1 and CDR2 (germline): SQVTM, ANQGSEA. CDR3 residues: CSATPRTLAGEENEQFF. In DNA, the CDR3 is TGCAGCGCTACCCCTCGGACTCTAGCGGGAGAAGAGAATGAGCAGTTCTTC.

This chain uses TRBV29-1 with TRBJ1-1; 7 nucleotides align to TRBD1. This CDR3 has 15 residues. V lost 6 bases and J lost 0; bases outside the gene matches: 10. Looked up from germline, CDR1 is SQVTM and CDR2 is ANQGSEA. In nucleotides, the CDR3 is TGCAGCGTAAGGCGGGACAGCTCCATGAACACTGAAGCTTTCTTT. Protein product: CSVRRDSSMNTEAFF.

This clone turned up a few times. The chain links TRBV7-2 to TRBJ1-2; D is undetermined. Germline V gives CDR1 SGHTA, CDR2 FQGNSA. Trimming shortened V by 3 bases and J by 6 bases, and 14 bases separated the two germline ends. CDR3 size: 14 residues. Here the CDR3 reads CASSFRDPWDGYTF. For the CDR3, the DNA is TGTGCCAGCAGCTTCCGGGATCCCTGGGATGGCTACACCTTC.

The chain joins TRBV30 to TRBJ1-1; D not resolved. The germline V gene encodes CDR1 GTSNPN and CDR2 SVGIG (reference sequence). This CDR3 is built from 13 residues. Trimming took 0 bases from V and 4 from J, leaving 9 bases between them. CDR3 residues: CAWSVDLSTEAFF. The CDR3, as DNA: TGTGCCTGGAGTGTTGATTTATCCACTGAAGCTTTCTTT.

In its sample, this clone was seen a few times. The chain is built from TRBV6-5 and TRBJ2-7, with 7 bases fitting TRBD2. The V segment lost 6 bases and the J segment 6 bases; nucleotides outside the gene matches: 8. This CDR3 has 13 amino acids. Germline V CDR1 and CDR2: MNHEY, SVGAGI. This CDR3 is CASSPGLLGEQYF. The DNA of the CDR3 is TGTGCCAGCAGCCCGGGACTACTTGGCGAGCAGTACTTC.

The rearrangement uses TRBV30 and TRBJ2-2; D remains ambiguous. Germline CDR1 and CDR2: GTSNPN and SVGIG (reference sequence). CDR3 size: 15 residues. Trimming left V 4 bases short and J 3 bases short, with 15 bases between. CDR3 residues: CAWKKGDRHTGELFF. The CDR3 nucleotides read TGTGCCTGGAAGAAAGGAGATCGGCACACCGGGGAGCTGTTTTTT.

The chain recombines TRBV4-3 with TRBJ2-1, with no clear D. Germline assignment: CDR1 LGHNA and CDR2 YSLEER. The CDR3 sequence is 13 residues long. V was cut by 5 bases and J by 5 bases, with 10 bases left in between. The CDR3: CASSGASDNEQFF. CDR3 in DNA: TGCGCCAGCAGCGGAGCGAGTGACAATGAGCAGTTCTTC.

The chain joins TRBV30 to TRBJ2-1, with a weak D call TRBD1 (6 bases). There are 15 residues in the CDR3. V gave up 3 bases and J gave up 0 bases, with 12 bases separating them. In germline, CDR1 is GTSNPN, CDR2 SVGIG (reference sequence). The CDR3 here is CAWSGQTSSYNEQFF. The CDR3 bases are TGTGCCTGGAGCGGACAGACGAGCTCCTACAATGAGCAGTTCTTC.

The chain joins TRBV7-6 to TRBJ1-4; 11 bases are a match to TRBD1. CDR1 is SGHVS and CDR2 is FNYEAQ in the germline V gene. V shed 3 bases and J 7 bases; nucleotides not matched to a gene: 4. The CDR3 length is 15 residues. The CDR3: CASSLDRGQVEKLFF. CDR3 DNA: TGTGCCAGCAGCTTGGACAGGGGGCAAGTTGAAAAACTGTTTTTT.